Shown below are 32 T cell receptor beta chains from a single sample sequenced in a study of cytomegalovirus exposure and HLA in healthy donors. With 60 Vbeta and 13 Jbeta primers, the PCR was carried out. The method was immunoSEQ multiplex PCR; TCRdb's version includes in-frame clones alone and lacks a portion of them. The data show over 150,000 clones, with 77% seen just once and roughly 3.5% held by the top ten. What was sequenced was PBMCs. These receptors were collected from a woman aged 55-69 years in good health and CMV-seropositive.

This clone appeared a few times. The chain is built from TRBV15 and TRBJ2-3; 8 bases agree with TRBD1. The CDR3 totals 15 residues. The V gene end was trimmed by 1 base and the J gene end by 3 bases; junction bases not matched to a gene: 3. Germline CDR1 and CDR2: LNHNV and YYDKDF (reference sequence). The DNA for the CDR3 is TGTGCCACCAGCAGAGGTGGACAGGGAACAGATACGCAGTATTTT. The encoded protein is CATSRGGQGTDTQYF.

The CDR3 sequence is CASSLYWEQYF. In nucleotides, the CDR3 is TGTGCCAGCAGCCTCTACTGGGAGCAGTACTTC. The chain recombines TRBV7-8 with TRBJ2-7; D is unresolved. The CDR3 runs to 11 residues. V dropped 5 bases and J dropped 7 bases, with 9 bases sitting between them. Germline CDR1 is SGHVS and CDR2 is FQNEAQ.

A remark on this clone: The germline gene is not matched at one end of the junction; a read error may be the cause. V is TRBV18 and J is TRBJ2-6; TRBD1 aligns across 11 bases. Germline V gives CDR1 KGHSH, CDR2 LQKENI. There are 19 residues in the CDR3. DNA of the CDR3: TGTGCCAGCTCACTCTGGAGCGGACAGGGGGCATCTGGGGCCAACGGCCTGACTTTC. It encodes CASSLWSGQGASGANGLTF.

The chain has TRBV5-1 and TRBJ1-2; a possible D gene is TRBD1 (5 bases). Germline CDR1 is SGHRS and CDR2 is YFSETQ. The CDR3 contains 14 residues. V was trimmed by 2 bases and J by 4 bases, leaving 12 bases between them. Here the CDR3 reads CASSLEGDSYGYTF. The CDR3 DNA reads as TGCGCCAGCAGCTTAGAAGGGGACTCCTATGGCTACACCTTC.

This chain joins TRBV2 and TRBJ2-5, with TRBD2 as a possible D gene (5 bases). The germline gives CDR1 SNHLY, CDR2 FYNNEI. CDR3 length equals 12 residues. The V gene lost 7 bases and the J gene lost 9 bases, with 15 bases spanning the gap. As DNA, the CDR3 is TGTGCCAGCACTGAGGGCGCAGATCCCCAGTACTTC. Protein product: CASTEGADPQYF.

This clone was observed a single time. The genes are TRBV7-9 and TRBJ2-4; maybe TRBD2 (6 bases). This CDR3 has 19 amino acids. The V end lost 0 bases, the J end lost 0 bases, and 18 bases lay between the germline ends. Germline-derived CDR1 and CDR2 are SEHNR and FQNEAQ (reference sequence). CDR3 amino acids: CASSLAKGMWDLAKNIQYF. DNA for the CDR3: TGTGCCAGCAGCTTAGCGAAGGGGATGTGGGACTTAGCCAAAAACATTCAGTACTTC.

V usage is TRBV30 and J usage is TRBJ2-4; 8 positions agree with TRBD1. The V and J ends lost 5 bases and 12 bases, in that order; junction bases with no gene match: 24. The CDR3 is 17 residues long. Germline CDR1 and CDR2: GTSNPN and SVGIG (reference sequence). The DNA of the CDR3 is TGTGCCTGGGGGCATCAGGGGGCTCTAGCTGGCATGCACAGTCAGTACTTC. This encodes CAWGHQGALAGMHSQYF. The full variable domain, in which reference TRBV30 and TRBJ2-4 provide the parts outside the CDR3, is SQTIHQWPATLVQPVGSPLSLECTVEGTSNPNLYWYRQAAGRGLQLLFYSVGIGQISSEVPQNLSASRPQDRQFILSSKKLLLSDSGFYLCAWGHQGALAGMHSQYFGAGTRLSVL.

The CDR3 here is CASSSTGGSVLEQYF. As DNA, the CDR3 is TGCGCCAGCAGCTCCACAGGGGGTTCCGTGCTCGAGCAGTACTTC. V gene TRBV5-1 combines with J gene TRBJ2-7; the match to TRBD1 covers 8 bases. V trimming: 3 bases; J trimming: 6 bases; junction bases outside the gene matches: 11. CDR3 length: 15 amino acids. Germline CDR1 reads SGHRS; CDR2 reads YFSETQ.

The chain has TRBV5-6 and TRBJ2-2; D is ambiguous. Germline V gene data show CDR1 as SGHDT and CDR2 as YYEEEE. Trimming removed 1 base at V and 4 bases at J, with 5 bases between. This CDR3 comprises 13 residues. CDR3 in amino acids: CASSLLATGELFF. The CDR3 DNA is TGTGCCAGCAGCTTGTTGGCCACCGGGGAGCTGTTTTTT.

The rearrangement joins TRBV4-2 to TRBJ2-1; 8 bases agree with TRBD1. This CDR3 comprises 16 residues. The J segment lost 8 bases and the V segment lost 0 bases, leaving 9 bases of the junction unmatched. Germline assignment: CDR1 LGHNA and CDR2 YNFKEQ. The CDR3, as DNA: TGTGCCAGCAGCCAAGACAGAACAGGGGGTTCGGATGAGCAGTTCTTC. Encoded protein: CASSQDRTGGSDEQFF.

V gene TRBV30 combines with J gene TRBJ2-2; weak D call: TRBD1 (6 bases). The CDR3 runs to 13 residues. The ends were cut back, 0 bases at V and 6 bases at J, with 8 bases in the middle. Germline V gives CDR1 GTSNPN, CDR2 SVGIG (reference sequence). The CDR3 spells CAWSVQGPGELFF. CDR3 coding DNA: TGTGCCTGGAGTGTACAGGGACCCGGGGAGCTGTTTTTT.

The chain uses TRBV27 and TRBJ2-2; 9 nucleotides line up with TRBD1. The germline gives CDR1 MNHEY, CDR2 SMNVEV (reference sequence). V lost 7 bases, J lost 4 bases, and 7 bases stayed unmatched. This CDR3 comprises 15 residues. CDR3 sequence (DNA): TGTGCCAGCACTACCGGGACAGGGCTCACCGGGGAGCTGTTTTTT. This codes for CASTTGTGLTGELFF.

The CDR3 protein is CASSLYLSGSQQYF. The CDR3 DNA sequence: TGTGCCAGCAGCTTGTATCTTAGCGGGAGCCAGCAGTACTTC. The chain uses TRBV5-6 and TRBJ2-7; 9 bases are a match to TRBD2. The CDR3 length is 14 residues. The germline V gene encodes CDR1 SGHDT and CDR2 YYEEEE. V gave up 1 base and J gave up 8 bases; unmatched junction bases: 7. The full variable domain, in which reference TRBV5-6 and TRBJ2-7 provide the parts outside the CDR3, is DAGVTQSPTHLIKTRGQQVTLRCSPKSGHDTVSWYQQALGQGPQFIFQYYEEEERQRGNFPDRFSGHQFPNYSSELNVNALLLGDSALYLCASSLYLSGSQQYFGPGTRLTVT.

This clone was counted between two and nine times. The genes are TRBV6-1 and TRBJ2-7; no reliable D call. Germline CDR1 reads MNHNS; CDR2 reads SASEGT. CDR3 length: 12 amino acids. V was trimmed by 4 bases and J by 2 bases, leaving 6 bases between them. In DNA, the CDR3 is TGTGCCAGCAGTGGTCCTCCCTACGAGCAGTACTTC. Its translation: CASSGPPYEQYF.

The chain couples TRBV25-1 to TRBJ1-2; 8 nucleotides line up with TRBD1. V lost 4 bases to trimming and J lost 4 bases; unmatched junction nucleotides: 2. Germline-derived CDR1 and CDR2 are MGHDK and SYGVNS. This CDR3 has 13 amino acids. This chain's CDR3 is CASSGTGRYGYTF. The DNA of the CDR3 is TGTGCCAGCAGTGGGACAGGGCGCTATGGCTACACCTTC.

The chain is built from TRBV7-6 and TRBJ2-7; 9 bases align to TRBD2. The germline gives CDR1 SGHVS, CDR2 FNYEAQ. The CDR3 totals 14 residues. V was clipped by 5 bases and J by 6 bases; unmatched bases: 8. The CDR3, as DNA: TGTGCCAGCAGCAAACCGGGACTAGCTACCGAGCAGTACTTC. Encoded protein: CASSKPGLATEQYF.

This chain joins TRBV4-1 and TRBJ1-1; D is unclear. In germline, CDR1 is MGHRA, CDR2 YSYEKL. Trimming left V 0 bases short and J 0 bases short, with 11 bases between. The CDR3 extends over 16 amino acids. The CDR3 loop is CASSQDFAQMNTEAFF. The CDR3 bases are TGCGCCAGCAGCCAAGATTTTGCGCAAATGAACACTGAAGCTTTCTTT.

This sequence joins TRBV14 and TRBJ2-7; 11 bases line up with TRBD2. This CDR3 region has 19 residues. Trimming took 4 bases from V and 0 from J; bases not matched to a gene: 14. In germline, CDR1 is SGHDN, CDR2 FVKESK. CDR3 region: CASSRRGTSGAASSYEQYF. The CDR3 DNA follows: TGTGCCAGCAGCCGACGGGGGACTAGCGGCGCCGCTAGCTCCTACGAGCAGTACTTC.

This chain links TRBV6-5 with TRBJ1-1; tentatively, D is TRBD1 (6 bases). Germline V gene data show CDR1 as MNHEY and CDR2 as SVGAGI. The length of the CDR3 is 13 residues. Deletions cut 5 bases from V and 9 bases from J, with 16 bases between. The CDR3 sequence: CASSPLLGGQAFF. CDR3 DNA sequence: TGTGCCAGCAGTCCTCTCTTGGGGGGGCAAGCTTTCTTT.

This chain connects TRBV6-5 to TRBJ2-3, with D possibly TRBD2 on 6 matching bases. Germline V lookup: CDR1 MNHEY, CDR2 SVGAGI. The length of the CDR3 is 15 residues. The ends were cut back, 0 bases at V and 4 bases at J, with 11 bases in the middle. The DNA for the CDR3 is TGTGCCAGCAGTTACTCGTATAGCGGAGCAGATACGCAGTATTTT. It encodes CASSYSYSGADTQYF.

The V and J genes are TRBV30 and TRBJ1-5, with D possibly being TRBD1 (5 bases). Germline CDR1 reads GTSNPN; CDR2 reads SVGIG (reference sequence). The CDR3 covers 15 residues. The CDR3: CAYRQGTSSNQPQHF. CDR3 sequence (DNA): TGTGCTTACAGGCAGGGTACGAGTAGCAATCAGCCCCAGCATTTT.

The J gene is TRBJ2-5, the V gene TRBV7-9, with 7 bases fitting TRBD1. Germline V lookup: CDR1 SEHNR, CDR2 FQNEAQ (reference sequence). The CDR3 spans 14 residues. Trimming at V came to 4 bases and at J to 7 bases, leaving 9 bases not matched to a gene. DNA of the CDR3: TGTGCCAGCAGCTCGGACAGGACCGGTCGGACCCAGTACTTC. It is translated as CASSSDRTGRTQYF. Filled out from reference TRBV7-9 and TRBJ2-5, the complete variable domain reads DTGVSQNPRHKITKRGQNVTFRCDPISEHNRLYWYRQTLGQGPEFLTYFQNEAQLEKSRLLSDRFSAERPKGSFSTLEIQRTEQGDSAMYLCASSSDRTGRTQYFGPGTRLLVL.

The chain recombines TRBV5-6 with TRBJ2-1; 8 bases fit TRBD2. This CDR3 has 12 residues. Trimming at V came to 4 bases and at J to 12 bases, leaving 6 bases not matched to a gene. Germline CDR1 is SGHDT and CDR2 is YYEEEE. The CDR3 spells CASSGGLGRQFF. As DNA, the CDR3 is TGTGCCAGCAGCGGGGGACTAGGACGGCAGTTCTTC.

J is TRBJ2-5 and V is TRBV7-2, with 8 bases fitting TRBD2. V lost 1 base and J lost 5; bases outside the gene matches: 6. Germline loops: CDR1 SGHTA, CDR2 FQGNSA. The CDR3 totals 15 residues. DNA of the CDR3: TGTGCCAGCAGCTTAGTCCGGGGGGGTGGGGAGACCCAGTACTTC. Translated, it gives CASSLVRGGGETQYF.

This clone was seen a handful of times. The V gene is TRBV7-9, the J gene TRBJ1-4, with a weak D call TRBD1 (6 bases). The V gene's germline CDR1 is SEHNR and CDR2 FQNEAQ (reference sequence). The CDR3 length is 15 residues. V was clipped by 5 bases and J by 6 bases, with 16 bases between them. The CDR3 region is CASSLQGRGDEKLFF. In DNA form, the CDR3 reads TGTGCCAGCAGCCTCCAGGGGCGAGGAGATGAAAAACTGTTTTTT.

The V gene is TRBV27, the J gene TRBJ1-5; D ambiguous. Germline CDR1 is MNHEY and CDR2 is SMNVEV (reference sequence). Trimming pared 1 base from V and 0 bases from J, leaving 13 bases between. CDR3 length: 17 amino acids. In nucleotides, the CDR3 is TGTGCCAGCAGTTTATTCGGAGGTAGAAATAGCAATCAGCCCCAGCATTTT. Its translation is CASSLFGGRNSNQPQHF.

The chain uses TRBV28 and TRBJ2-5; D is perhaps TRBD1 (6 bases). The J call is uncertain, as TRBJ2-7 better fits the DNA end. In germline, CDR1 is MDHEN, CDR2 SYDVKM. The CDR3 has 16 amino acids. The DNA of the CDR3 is TGTGCCAGCAGTTTAATCCAGGGACATTACCCCTACGAGCAGTACTTC. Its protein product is CASSLIQGHYPYEQYF.

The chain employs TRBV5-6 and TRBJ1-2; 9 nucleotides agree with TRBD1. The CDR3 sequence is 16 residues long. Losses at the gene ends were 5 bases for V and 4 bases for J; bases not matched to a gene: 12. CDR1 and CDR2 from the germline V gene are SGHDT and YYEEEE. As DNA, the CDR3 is TGTGCCAGCAGGTCGACAGGGGGAGCCGAGGTCTATGGCTACACCTTC. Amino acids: CASRSTGGAEVYGYTF.

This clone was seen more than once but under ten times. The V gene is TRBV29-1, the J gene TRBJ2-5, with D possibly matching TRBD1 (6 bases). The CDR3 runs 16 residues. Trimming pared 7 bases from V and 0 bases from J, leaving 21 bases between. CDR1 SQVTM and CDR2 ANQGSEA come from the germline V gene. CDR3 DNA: TGCAGCGCCCGAACCGTATTTCAGGGGAACCAAGAGACCCAGTACTTC. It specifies CSARTVFQGNQETQYF.

CDR3: CASSMVMGGNQPQHF. In nucleotides, the CDR3 is TGTGCCAGTAGTATGGTCATGGGAGGCAATCAGCCCCAGCATTTT. The V gene is TRBV19, the J gene TRBJ1-5, with no clear D. The CDR3 sequence is 15 residues long. The V and J ends lost 3 bases and 2 bases respectively, with 11 bases between them. Germline assignment: CDR1 LNHDA and CDR2 SQIVND (reference sequence).

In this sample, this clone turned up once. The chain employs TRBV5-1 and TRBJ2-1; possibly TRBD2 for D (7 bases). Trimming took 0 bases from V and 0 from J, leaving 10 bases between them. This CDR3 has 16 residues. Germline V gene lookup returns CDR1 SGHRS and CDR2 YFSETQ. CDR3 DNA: TGCGCCAGCAGCTTGGTAGGGGGGGTCTCCTACAATGAGCAGTTCTTC. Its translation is CASSLVGGVSYNEQFF.

DNA for the CDR3: TGCGCCAGCAGCTTGGGGGGACAGGTGGTCACAGATACGCAGTATTTT. This sequence encodes CASSLGGQVVTDTQYF. The J gene is TRBJ2-3, the V gene TRBV5-1, with 8 positions matching TRBD1. This CDR3 spans 16 amino acids. Trimming took 0 bases from V and 2 from J; bases not matched to a gene: 5. Germline V gene data show CDR1 as SGHRS and CDR2 as YFSETQ.